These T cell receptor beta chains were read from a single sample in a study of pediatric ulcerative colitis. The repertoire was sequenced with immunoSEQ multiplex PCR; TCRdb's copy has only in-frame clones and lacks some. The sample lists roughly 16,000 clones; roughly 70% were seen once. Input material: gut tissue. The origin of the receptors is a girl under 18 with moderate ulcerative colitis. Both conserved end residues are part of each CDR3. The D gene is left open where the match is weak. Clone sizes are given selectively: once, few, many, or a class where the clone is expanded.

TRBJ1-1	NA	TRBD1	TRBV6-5	CASSKQGRDTEAFF	TGTGCCAGCAGTAAACAGGGGCGTGACACTGAAGCTTTCTTT
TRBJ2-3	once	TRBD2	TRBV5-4	CASSLYLTSGGGDTQYF	TGTGCCAGCAGTCTCTACCTTACTAGCGGGGGGGGAGATACGCAGTATTTT
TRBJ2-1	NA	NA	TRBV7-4	CASSYGVAVEQFF	TGTGCCAGCAGCTACGGGGTGGCGGTTGAGCAGTTCTTC
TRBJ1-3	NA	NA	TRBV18	CASSPDAAGNTIYF	TGTGCCAGCTCACCGGATGCGGCTGGAAACACCATATATTTT
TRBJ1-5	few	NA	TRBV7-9	CASSSDGLNQPQHF	TGTGCCAGCAGCTCGGACGGATTAAATCAGCCCCAGCATTTT
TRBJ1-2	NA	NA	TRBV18	CASSPREGTSVYGYTF	TGTGCCAGCTCACCACGGGAGGGGACGTCGGTCTATGGCTACACCTTC
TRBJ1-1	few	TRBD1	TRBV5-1	CASSSGTGGTEAFF	TGCGCCAGCAGCTCGGGGACAGGGGGCACTGAAGCTTTCTTT
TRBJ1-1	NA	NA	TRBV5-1	CASSFQGSPTSAFF	TGCGCCAGCAGCTTCCAGGGGTCCCCGACCTCGGCTTTCTTT
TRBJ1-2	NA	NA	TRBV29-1	CSVEGRGLNYGYTF	TGCAGCGTTGAAGGTCGGGGCTTGAACTATGGCTACACCTTC
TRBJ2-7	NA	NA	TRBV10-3	CAISPIRDGPYEQYF	TGTGCCATCAGCCCGATCCGGGACGGTCCCTACGAGCAGTACTTC
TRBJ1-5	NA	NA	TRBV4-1	CASSLGSNQPQHF	TGCGCCAGCAGCCTCGGGTCCAATCAGCCCCAGCATTTT